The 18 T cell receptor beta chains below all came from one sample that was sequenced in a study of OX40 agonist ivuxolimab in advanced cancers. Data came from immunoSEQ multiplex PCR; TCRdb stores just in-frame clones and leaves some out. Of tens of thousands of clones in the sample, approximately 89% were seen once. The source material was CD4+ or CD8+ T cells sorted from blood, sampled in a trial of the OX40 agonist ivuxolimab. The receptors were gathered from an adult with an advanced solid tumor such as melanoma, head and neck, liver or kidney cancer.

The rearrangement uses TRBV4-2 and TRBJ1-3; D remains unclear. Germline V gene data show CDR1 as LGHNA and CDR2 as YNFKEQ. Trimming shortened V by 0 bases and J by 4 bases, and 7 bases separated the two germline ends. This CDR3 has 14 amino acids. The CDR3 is CASSQELSGNTIYF. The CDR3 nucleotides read TGTGCCAGCAGCCAAGAGCTATCCGGAAACACCATATATTTT.

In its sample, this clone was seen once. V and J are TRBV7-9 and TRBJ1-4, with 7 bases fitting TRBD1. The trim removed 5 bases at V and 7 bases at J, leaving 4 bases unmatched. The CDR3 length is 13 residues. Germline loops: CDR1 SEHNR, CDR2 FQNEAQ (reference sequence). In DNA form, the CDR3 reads TGTGCCAGCAGCCATGACAGGGTTGAAAAACTGTTTTTT. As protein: CASSHDRVEKLFF.

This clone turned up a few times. DNA of the CDR3: TGTGCCAGCAGCTTAGAAATCGGCACTGAAGCTTTCTTT. Translated, it gives CASSLEIGTEAFF. The V gene is TRBV11-2, the J gene TRBJ1-1, with D uncertain. CDR1 is SGHAT and CDR2 is FQNNGV in the germline V gene. The V end was cut by 0 bases, the J end by 4 bases, with 6 bases between. The CDR3 length is 13 residues.

This CDR3 reads CASSLQGQGATEAFF. DNA for the CDR3: TGCGCCAGCAGCTTGCAAGGACAGGGGGCTACTGAAGCTTTCTTT. The V call is TRBV5-1, the J call TRBJ1-1; 11 bases align to TRBD1. The CDR3 totals 15 residues. The germline CDR1 and CDR2 sequences are SGHRS and YFSETQ. The J segment lost 5 bases and the V segment lost 1 base, leaving 4 bases of the junction unmatched.

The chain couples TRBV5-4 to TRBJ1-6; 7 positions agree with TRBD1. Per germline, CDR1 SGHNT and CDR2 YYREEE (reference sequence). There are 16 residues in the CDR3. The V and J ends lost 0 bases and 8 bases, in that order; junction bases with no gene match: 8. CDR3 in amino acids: CASSLEAGGTDSPLHF. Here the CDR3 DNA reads TGTGCCAGCAGCTTGGAGGCAGGGGGTACGGATTCACCCCTCCACTTT.

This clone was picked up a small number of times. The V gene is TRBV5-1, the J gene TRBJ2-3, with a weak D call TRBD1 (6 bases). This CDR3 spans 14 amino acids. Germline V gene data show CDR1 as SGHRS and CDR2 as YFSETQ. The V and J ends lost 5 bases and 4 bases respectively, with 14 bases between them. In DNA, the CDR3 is TGCGCCAGCAGAAGTGTGGGGGCCGCAGATACGCAGTATTTT. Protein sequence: CASRSVGAADTQYF.

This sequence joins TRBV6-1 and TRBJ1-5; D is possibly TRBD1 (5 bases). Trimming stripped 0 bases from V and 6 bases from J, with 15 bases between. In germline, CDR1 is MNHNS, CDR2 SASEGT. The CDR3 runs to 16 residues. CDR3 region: CASSEALGPLGQPQHF. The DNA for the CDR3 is TGTGCCAGCAGTGAAGCGCTGGGGCCTCTGGGTCAGCCCCAGCATTTT.

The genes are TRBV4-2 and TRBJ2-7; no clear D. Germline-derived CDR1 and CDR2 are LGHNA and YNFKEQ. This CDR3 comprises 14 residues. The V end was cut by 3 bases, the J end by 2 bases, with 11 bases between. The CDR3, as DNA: TGTGCCAGCAGCCACGACGGACGCGCCTACGAGCAGTACTTC. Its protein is CASSHDGRAYEQYF.

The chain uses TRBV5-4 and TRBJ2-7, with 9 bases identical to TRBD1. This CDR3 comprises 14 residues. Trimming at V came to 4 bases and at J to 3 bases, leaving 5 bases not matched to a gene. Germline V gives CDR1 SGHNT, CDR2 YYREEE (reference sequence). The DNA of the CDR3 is TGTGCCAGCAGCAGGGGACAGGGTGACTACGAGCAGTACTTC. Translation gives CASSRGQGDYEQYF.

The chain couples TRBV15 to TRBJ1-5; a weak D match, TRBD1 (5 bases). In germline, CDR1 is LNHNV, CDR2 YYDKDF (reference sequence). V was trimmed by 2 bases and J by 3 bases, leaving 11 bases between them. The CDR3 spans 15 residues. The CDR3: CATSRSGNINQPQHF. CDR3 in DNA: TGTGCCACCAGCAGATCAGGGAACATCAATCAGCCCCAGCATTTT.

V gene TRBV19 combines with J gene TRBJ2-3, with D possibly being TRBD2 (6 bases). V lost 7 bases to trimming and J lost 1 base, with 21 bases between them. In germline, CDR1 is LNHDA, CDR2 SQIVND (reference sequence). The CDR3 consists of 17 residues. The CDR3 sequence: CASTPSPRDSRTDTQYF. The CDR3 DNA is TGTGCCAGTACTCCCAGCCCCCGGGACTCACGCACAGATACGCAGTATTTT.

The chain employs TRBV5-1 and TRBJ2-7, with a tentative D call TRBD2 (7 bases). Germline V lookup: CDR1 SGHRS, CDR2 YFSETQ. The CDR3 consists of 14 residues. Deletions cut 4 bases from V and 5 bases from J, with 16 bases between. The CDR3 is CASSVQPGGDEQYF. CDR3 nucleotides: TGCGCCAGCAGCGTACAGCCGGGGGGCGACGAGCAGTACTTC.

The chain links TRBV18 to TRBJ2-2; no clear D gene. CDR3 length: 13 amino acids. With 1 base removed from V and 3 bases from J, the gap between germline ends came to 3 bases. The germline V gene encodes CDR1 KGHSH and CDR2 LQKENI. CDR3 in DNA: TGTGCCAGCTCACCACGGGACACCGGGGAGCTGTTTTTT. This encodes CASSPRDTGELFF.

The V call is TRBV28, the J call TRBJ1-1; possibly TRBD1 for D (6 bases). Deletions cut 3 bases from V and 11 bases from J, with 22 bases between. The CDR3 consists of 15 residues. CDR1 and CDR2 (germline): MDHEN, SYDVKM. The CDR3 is CASSFEDRNPSRAFF. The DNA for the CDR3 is TGTGCCAGCAGTTTCGAAGACAGGAACCCATCGCGGGCTTTCTTT.

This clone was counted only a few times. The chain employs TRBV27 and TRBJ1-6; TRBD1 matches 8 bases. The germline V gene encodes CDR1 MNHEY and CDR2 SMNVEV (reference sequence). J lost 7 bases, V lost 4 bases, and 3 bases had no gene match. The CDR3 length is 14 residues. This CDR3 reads CASSWGQVNSPLHF. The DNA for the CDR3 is TGTGCCAGCAGTTGGGGACAGGTGAATTCACCCCTCCACTTT.

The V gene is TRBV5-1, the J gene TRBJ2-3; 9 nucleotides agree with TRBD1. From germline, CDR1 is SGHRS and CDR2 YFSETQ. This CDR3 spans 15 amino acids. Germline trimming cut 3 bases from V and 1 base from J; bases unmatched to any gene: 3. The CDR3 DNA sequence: TGCGCCAGCAGCTGGACAGGGGAGCGCACAGATACGCAGTATTTT. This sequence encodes CASSWTGERTDTQYF.

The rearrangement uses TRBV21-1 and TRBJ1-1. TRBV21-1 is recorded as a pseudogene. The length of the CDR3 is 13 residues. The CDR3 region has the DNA TGTGCCAGCAGCAATGGAGGAGGTACTGAAGCTTTCTTT. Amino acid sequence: CASSNGGGTEAFF.

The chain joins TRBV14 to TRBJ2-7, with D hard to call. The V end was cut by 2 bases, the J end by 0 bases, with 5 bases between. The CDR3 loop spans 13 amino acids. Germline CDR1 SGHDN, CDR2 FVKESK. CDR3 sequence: CASSQSLSYEQYF. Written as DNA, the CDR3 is TGTGCCAGCAGCCAAAGCCTCTCCTACGAGCAGTACTTC. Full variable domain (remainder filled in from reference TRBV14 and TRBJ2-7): EAGVTQFPSHSVIEKGQTVTLRCDPISGHDNLYWYRRVMGKEIKFLLHFVKESKQDESGMPNNRFLAERTGGTYSTLKVQPAELEDSGVYFCASSQSLSYEQYFGPGTRLTVT.